The entry that follows covers one TCR beta chain sequence. Its antigen has not been determined. Base-call qualities are not available, and no considerably larger clone is one nucleotide away. The entry originates in a study of human thymus T cells (dated by TCRdb to 2020 to 2022). Regarding the study in general: The study used roughly eight infant thymus samples plus four related peripheral blood samples to characterize TCR alpha and beta repertoires. Donor ages ranged from roughly 6 to 250 days, and the cohort comprised 5 to 7 male and a couple of female infants. What the authors observed across the whole study: Biased V and J gene segment usage appeared to be present in both thymic and peripheral blood repertoires. On average, thymus samples gave 650,000 to 850,000 unique TCRB clonotypes, whereas blood samples gave around 80,000.

The donors were immunologically healthy infants in Finland who had open corrective cardiac surgery for congenital heart defects. From four of the eight donors, a small aliquot of roughly 0.5-1 mL peripheral blood was collected during surgery. Instead of starting from a fixed cell number, genomic DNA extraction from blood samples used all available leukocytes. ACK lysis buffer was used to remove erythrocytes from the blood, and the remaining leukocytes were kept as pellets at -70 degrees C. A QIAsymphony instrument was used to extract genomic DNA from the frozen cell pellets. Using the immunoSEQ multiplex PCR assay, the TCRB and TCRAD loci were amplified from a standardized quantity of quality-controlled genomic DNA. Amplicons spanned the V(D)J region at a length sufficient to cover the CDR3 and identify V and J genes. The commercial immunoSEQ service was used to sequence amplicons on an Illumina platform. Per the authors' processing: Primer bias and sequencing errors were corrected as previously described, and TCRAD and TCRB were defined on the basis of the IMGT database. The repertoires were analysed using immunoSEQ Analyzer 3.0 and VDJTools for basic statistics, V/J segment usage, diversity estimates, rarefaction and pairwise overlap. To estimate diversity, the Chao1, ChaoE, Efron-Thisted, Shannon and inverse Simpson indices were applied, and diversity was also estimated on datasets down-sampled to the smallest sample. Repertoire overlap was determined by strict matching of CDR3 nucleotide sequence, V gene and J gene, and Jaccard-based multidimensional scaling clustering was applied. TCRdb carries this immuneACCESS record with in-frame sequences only. Its versions omit some clonotypes, under half of them owing to an unresolved V gene in the studies checked, with the rest unexplained. V and J calls and clone size are as listed in that table; D and trimming were resolved from the DNA. The sample profile shows tens of thousands of clones; roughly 94% of them were found once. The ten largest account for over 0.1% of the sample.

The receptor's source is a boy younger than two with a congenital heart defect but otherwise immunologically healthy. Sequencing used blood.

The CDR3 protein: CASTLGGVRNSPLHF. At the DNA level, the sequence is TGTGCCAGCACCTTGGGGGGGGTCCGTAATTCACCCCTCCACTTT. Rearrangement joined TRBV28 to TRBJ1-6; a weak D assignment points to TRBD1 (5 bases agree). V was cut back by 7 bases and J by 6 bases, leaving a gap of 16 bases between them. As encoded in the germline V gene, CDR1 is MDHEN while CDR2 is SYDVKM. From the cysteine up to the phenylalanine, the CDR3 has a length of 15 residues. Just the 45-base CDR3 DNA is kept, in frame starting at base 1.